This TCR beta chain originates from a study of T cells in Graves' hyperthyroidism and ophthalmopathy. Diagnosis rested on symptoms, serum thyroxine and TRAb, thyroid ultrasound, and orbital computed tomography. TCR beta CDR3 regions were amplified from RNA transcripts. Initially, a first-round RT-PCR of the TCR CDR3 employed the HTBI primer set. In TCRdb, the multiplex PCR reads were re-called with MiXCR into one record per CDR3 protein. Altogether hundreds of thousands of distinct CDR3 sequences are present, about a sixth being singletons, with the ten largest covering 7.5% to 8%. This clonotype was seen many times. This CDR3 comprises 15 residues. CDR1 and CDR2 from the germline V gene are SGHNT and YENEEA. With V trimmed by 4 bases and J by 4 bases, 5 bases remained unmatched.

Sequencing used blood. This TCR was recovered from a woman aged 18-29 years with Graves' hyperthyroidism. The chain employs TRBV11-3 and TRBJ1-4; 8 bases line up with TRBD1. CDR3 sequence: CASSSGQAVNEKLFF. CDR3 bases: TGTGCCAGCAGCTCGGGACAGGCGGTTAATGAAAAACTGTTTTTT.